This entry features one TCR beta chain sequence. The antigen is unknown. Trimming removed 5 bases at V and 5 bases at J, with 10 bases between. Germline lookup yields CDR1 DFQATT and CDR2 SNEGSKA (reference sequence). The CDR3 totals 12 residues. The sample is drawn from a study of blood T cells in healthy people across ages. Study-wide findings and caveats: A conclusive naive versus antigen-experienced comparison was prevented by the unsorted PBMCs. Across the age range, TCR beta diversity per million T cells fell in a roughly linear way.

Each individual donor underwent a draw of approximately 9.6 milliliters of peripheral blood. A sample-barcoded 5' primer and a J-beta primer mix were used in a second PCR of roughly 7 to 11 cycles. One entry per CDR3 protein results from TCRdb running MiXCR on the 5' RACE reads. The sample has 650,000 or so distinct CDR3 sequences; about 51% are singletons. This clonotype was sampled from an elderly woman in good health. The chain links TRBV20-1 to TRBJ2-1, with D maybe TRBD2 (5 bases). Sequencing input: blood. As DNA, the CDR3 is TGCAGTGCTGGAGGACTCAACAATGAGCAGTTCTTC. Protein product: CSAGGLNNEQFF.